Listed below are T cell receptor beta chains from one sample, sequenced in a study of blood T cell repertoires in COVID-19. The data were produced by immunoSEQ multiplex PCR, yet TCRdb's version contains in-frame clones alone and is incomplete. The sample lists some 210,000 clones, roughly four fifths occurring once. The material sequenced was peripheral blood. Receptors originate from a woman in her forties with acute or convalescent COVID-19. The CDR3 runs from the conserved cysteine through the conserved F or W. Fields, in order: J gene, D gene, V gene, clone size, CDR3 DNA, CDR3 protein. The D gene is left open where the match is weak. The size of a clone is reported for some rows only, either as once, few or many, or as a class for expanded clones.

TRBJ1-1,.,TRBV27,.,TGTGCCAGCAGTGGGGGCGGTTGGCCATTCCCTGAAGCTTTCTTT,CASSGGGWPFPEAFF
TRBJ2-1,TRBD1,TRBV30,.,TGTGCCTGGGACCGGGACAGGGCCTACAATGAGCAGTTCTTC,CAWDRDRAYNEQFF
TRBJ2-7,.,TRBV5-1,.,TGCGCCAGCAGCTTGGATGCCTCACAGGGATACGAGCAGTACTTC,CASSLDASQGYEQYF
TRBJ1-1,.,TRBV7-2,.,TGTGCCAGCAGCTTAACCGCAGTCGTGGGGGGGTCTGAAGCTTTCTTT,CASSLTAVVGGSEAFF
TRBJ2-7,TRBD1,TRBV27,.,TGTGCCAGCAGTCCGACAGGGGGCAGATACGAGCAGTACTTC,CASSPTGGRYEQYF
TRBJ2-5,TRBD1,TRBV19,.,TGTGCCAGTAGTACATCCGGGACAGGGGGACAAGAGACCCAGTACTTC,CASSTSGTGGQETQYF
TRBJ1-1,.,TRBV10-2,.,TGCGCCAGCAGTGAGGTGGGCCCGAGCATGAACACTGAAGCTTTCTTT,CASSEVGPSMNTEAFF
TRBJ2-7,TRBD1,TRBV5-1,.,TGCGCCAGCAGCTTGGCACTTAGGGACAGGGACTACGAGCAGTACTTC,CASSLALRDRDYEQYF
TRBJ2-3,TRBD1,TRBV7-6,.,TGTGCCAGCAGCCGACCGGGACAGGGGGCAGATACGCAGTATTTT,CASSRPGQGADTQYF
TRBJ1-2,.,TRBV30,.,TGTGCCTGGAGAGGGCAGGGATTCTCCCTCTATGGCTACACCTTC,CAWRGQGFSLYGYTF
TRBJ2-2,.,TRBV11-3,.,TGTGCCAGCAGCCAAAGTAGACTCCACACCGGGGAGCTGTTTTTT,CASSQSRLHTGELFF
TRBJ1-6,.,TRBV27,.,TGTGCCAGCACCCGCCAAATGGGGGGGTCCCTCCACTTT,CASTRQMGGSLHF
TRBJ1-1,.,TRBV29-1,.,TGCAGCGTTGAAGAATGGGCGGGGGCCCCGACTGGAGCTTTCTTT,CSVEEWAGAPTGAFF
TRBJ2-1,TRBD2,TRBV3-1/TRBV3-2,.,TGTGCCAGCAGCCGACTAGCGGGCCTCGACAATGAGCAGTTCTTC,CASSRLAGLDNEQFF
TRBJ2-1,TRBD2,TRBV24-1,.,TGTGCCACCAGTACTAGCGGGATAAACAATGAGCAGTTCTTC,CATSTSGINNEQFF
TRBJ2-7,.,TRBV27,.,TGTGCCAGCAGGGGGCTGGACGTTGGTTCCTACGAGCAGTACTTC,CASRGLDVGSYEQYF
TRBJ2-7,TRBD2,TRBV11-2,.,TGTGCCAGCAGCACCGCGCCCCTCCCGAGCGGGGGGAACGAGCAGTACTTC,CASSTAPLPSGGNEQYF
TRBJ2-7,.,TRBV7-9,.,TGTGCCAGCAGCTTAGCGGACAGAGCCTACGAGCAGTACTTC,CASSLADRAYEQYF
TRBJ1-1,TRBD1,TRBV28,.,TGTGCCAGCAGTTTGCAGGGGGCTATCGGCACTGAAGCTTTCTTT,CASSLQGAIGTEAFF
TRBJ2-2,TRBD2,TRBV9,.,TGTGCCAGCAGCTCCTCGAGCGGGGGCCCCGATACCGGGGAGCTGTTTTTT,CASSSSSGGPDTGELFF
TRBJ2-1,TRBD2,TRBV11-2,.,TGTGCCAGCAGCTTCGGGACTAGCGGGGGGGCCAACGGTGAGCAGTTCTTC,CASSFGTSGGANGEQFF
TRBJ2-2,.,TRBV7-9,.,TGTGCCAGCTCAGGGTCCGGGGAGCTGTTTTTT,CASSGSGELFF
TRBJ1-5,.,TRBV30,once,TGTGCCTGGAGTGTAGCCTCCCCCAATCAGCCCCAGCATTTT,CAWSVASPNQPQHF
TRBJ2-2,.,TRBV24-1,.,TGTGCCACCAGTGATAGCCTAGCTCTCGATCGGACCGGGGAGCTGTTTTTT,CATSDSLALDRTGELFF
TRBJ1-5,.,TRBV2,few,TGTGCCAGCAGTGGGGGGGAGATACAGCCCCAGCATTTT,CASSGGEIQPQHF
TRBJ2-7,TRBD1,TRBV9,.,TGTGCCAGCAGCGGCGGACAGGGCAAAACCTACGAGCAGTACTTC,CASSGGQGKTYEQYF
TRBJ1-2,TRBD1,TRBV5-1,.,TGCGCCAGCAGCTTGGCAGGGGGAGTTAATGGCTACACCTTC,CASSLAGGVNGYTF
TRBJ1-1,TRBD1,TRBV10-1,.,TGCGCCAGCATCGCCCGGACAGGGGTTTCCATGAACACTGAAGCTTTCTTT,CASIARTGVSMNTEAFF
TRBJ2-7,TRBD2,TRBV27,.,TGTGCCAGCAGTTCTCGGGACTCGGGAGGTAGGCAGTACTTC,CASSSRDSGGRQYF
TRBJ1-1,.,TRBV6-5,.,TGTGCCAGCAGTTGGACACCGAACACTGAAGCTTTCTTT,CASSWTPNTEAFF
TRBJ2-7,.,TRBV4-2,.,TGTGCCAGCAGCCAAGAGGTAGGGCCGGGGGAGCAGTACTTC,CASSQEVGPGEQYF
TRBJ1-6,.,TRBV3-1/TRBV3-2,once,TGTGCCAGCAGCCAAGGCCAGGGCGGTAATTCACCCCTCCACTTT,CASSQGQGGNSPLHF
TRBJ1-2,.,TRBV29-1,.,TGCAGCGTTTTACCTCTCGGTTCCTGGGGAGACACCTTC,CSVLPLGSWGDTF
TRBJ2-2,TRBD1,TRBV11-2,.,TGTGCCAGCAGCTCACGTGGCCGGACAGGGGACACCGGGGAGCTGTTTTTT,CASSSRGRTGDTGELFF
TRBJ1-2,TRBD1,TRBV5-6,.,TGTGCCAGCAGCTGGGACAGGGGGGCCCTTGGCTACACCTTC,CASSWDRGALGYTF
TRBJ2-7,TRBD2,TRBV19,.,TGTGCCAGTAGCCGGACTAGCGGGAACTACGAGCAGTACTTC,CASSRTSGNYEQYF
TRBJ2-1,.,TRBV6-4,.,TGTGCCAGCAGTGCGGACAGAAGCTACAATGAGCAGTTCTTC,CASSADRSYNEQFF
TRBJ1-2,TRBD1,TRBV9,.,TGTGCCAGCAGCGCCACGGTCGGGGGACAGGGGGCGCAGGGCTATGGCTACACCTTC,CASSATVGGQGAQGYGYTF
TRBJ1-5,.,TRBV6-2/TRBV6-3,.,TGTGCCAGCAGTTACGTCCCCTCCGACAGTAGCAATCAGCCCCAGCATTTT,CASSYVPSDSSNQPQHF
TRBJ2-5,.,TRBV6-5,.,TGTGCCAGCAGTATGAACCCCGGGCAGGGGGAGACCCAGTACTTC,CASSMNPGQGETQYF
TRBJ2-1,.,TRBV7-2,.,TGTGCCAGCAGCTTAGGTTCCCGGGTTAGCTCCTACAATGAGCAGTTCTTC,CASSLGSRVSSYNEQFF
TRBJ2-7,.,TRBV6-4,.,TGTGCCAGCAGTGATCAAGGGACTCTAGCCTCCTACGAGCAGTACTTC,CASSDQGTLASYEQYF
TRBJ2-2,.,TRBV6-5,few,TGTGCCAGCGGAGGTAGTGGCGGGGAGCTGTTTTTT,CASGGSGGELFF
TRBJ2-1,.,TRBV13,.,TGTGCCAGCAGCTTATCGGATGAGCAGTTCTTC,CASSLSDEQFF
TRBJ2-7,TRBD1,TRBV3-1/TRBV3-2,.,TGTGCCAGCAGCCAGGGGGACAGGGCCGGCTACGAGCAGTACTTC,CASSQGDRAGYEQYF
TRBJ2-7,.,TRBV29-1,.,TGCAGCGTGACAGGACTTAGCTCCTACGAGCAGTACTTC,CSVTGLSSYEQYF
TRBJ1-2,.,TRBV12-3/TRBV12-4,.,TGTGCCAGTACCGGGGGGTGGGCCGGCTACACCTTC,CASTGGWAGYTF
TRBJ2-7,.,TRBV6-2/TRBV6-3,.,TGTGCCAGCAGTTACTCGAAGGACTCAGGCTACGAGCAGTACTTC,CASSYSKDSGYEQYF
TRBJ1-1,.,TRBV7-7,once,TGTGCCAGCAGTAACGGGGTGGGGGGTGAAGCTTTCTTT,CASSNGVGGEAFF
TRBJ2-3,TRBD1,TRBV27,.,TGTGCCAGCAAGGGGGCGCGGGCGAAGACGAACACAGATACGCAGTATTTT,CASKGARAKTNTDTQYF
TRBJ2-7,TRBD1,TRBV27,.,TGTGCCAGCAGGAGACAGGGGGCGCGGTACGAGCAGTACTTC,CASRRQGARYEQYF